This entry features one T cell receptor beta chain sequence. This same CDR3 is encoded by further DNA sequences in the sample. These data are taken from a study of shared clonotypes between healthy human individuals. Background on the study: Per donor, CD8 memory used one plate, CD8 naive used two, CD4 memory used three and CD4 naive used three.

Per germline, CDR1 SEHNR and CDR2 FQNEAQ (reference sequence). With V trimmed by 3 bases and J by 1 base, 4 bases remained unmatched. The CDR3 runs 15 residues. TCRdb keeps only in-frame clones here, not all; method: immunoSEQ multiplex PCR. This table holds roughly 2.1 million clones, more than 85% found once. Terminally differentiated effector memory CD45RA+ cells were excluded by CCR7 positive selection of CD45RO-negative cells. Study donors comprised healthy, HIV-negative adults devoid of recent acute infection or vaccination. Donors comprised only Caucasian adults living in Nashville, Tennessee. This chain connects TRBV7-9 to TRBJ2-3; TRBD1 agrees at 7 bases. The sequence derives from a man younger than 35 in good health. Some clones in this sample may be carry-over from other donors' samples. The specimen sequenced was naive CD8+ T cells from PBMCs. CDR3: CASSFRGLGTDTQYF. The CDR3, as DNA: TGTGCCAGCAGCTTTAGGGGGCTCGGCACAGATACGCAGTATTTT.